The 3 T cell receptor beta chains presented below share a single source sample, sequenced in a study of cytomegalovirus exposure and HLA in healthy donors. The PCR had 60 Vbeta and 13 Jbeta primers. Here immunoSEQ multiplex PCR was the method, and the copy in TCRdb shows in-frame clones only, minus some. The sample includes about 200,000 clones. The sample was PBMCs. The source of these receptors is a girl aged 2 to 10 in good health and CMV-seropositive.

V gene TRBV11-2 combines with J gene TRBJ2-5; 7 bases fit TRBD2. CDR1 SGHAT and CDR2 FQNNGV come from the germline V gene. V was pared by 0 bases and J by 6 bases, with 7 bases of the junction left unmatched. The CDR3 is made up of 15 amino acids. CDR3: CASSLDGSGTQTQYF. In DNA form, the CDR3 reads TGTGCCAGCAGCTTAGATGGGAGCGGGACTCAGACCCAGTACTTC.

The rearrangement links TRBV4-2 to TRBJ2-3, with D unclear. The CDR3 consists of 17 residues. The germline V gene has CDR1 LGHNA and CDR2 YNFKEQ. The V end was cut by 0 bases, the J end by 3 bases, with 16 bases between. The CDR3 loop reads CASSQEENSPITDTQYF. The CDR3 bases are TGTGCCAGCAGCCAAGAAGAGAACAGCCCGATTACAGATACGCAGTATTTT.

The CDR3 reads CASSPLAGVVRNEQFF. The CDR3 DNA follows: TGTGCCAGCAGCCCTCTAGCGGGAGTAGTTCGAAATGAGCAGTTCTTC. The V and J genes are TRBV7-6 and TRBJ2-1, with TRBD2 matching over 10 bases. Losses at the gene ends were 5 bases for V and 7 bases for J; bases not matched to a gene: 11. Germline V gives CDR1 SGHVS, CDR2 FNYEAQ. The CDR3 has 16 residues. The whole variable domain, filled in from reference TRBV7-6 and TRBJ2-1, reads GAGVSQSPRYKVTKRGQDVALRCDPISGHVSLYWYRQALGQGPEFLTYFNYEAQQDKSGLPNDRFSAERPEGSISTLTIQRTEQRDSAMYRCASSPLAGVVRNEQFFGPGTRLTVL.